The following is a T cell receptor (beta chain) sequence with its context. This specimen belongs to a study of T cell responses to AZD1222 COVID-19 vaccine. Profiled with immunoSEQ multiplex PCR; TCRdb holds only in-frame clones, not every one. The sample includes 150,000 or so clones, about nine tenths of them seen just once. Trimming removed 1 base at V and 4 bases at J, with 10 bases between. Germline CDR1 and CDR2: LNHDA and SQIVND (reference sequence). The CDR3 consists of 14 residues. The source was peripheral blood, collected on day 0 of AZD1222 vaccination. The chain links TRBV19 to TRBJ1-1, with a possible D match to TRBD1 (5 bases). This sequence was found in an adult in good health. The CDR3 nucleotides are TGTGCCAGTAGTATAGCAACCGGGGGCACTGAAGCTTTCTTT. Amino acids: CASSIATGGTEAFF.